This entry lists 11 T cell receptor beta chains sequenced from one sample in a study of T cell repertoires in cytomegalovirus infection. These receptors' targets are unknown. MiXCR, applied by TCRdb to the reads, yields one record per CDR3 protein. The sample gives approximately 130,000 distinct CDR3 sequences, more than 20% of which show up once; 30% to 40% is in the top ten. Material for sequencing was PBMCs, sequenced either directly or after in vitro stimulation (not recorded which). These receptors all come from a human donor in good health (CMV status not recorded). Some clones in this sample may be carry-over from other donors' samples.

This clonotype has a count of ten or more. The J gene is TRBJ1-3, the V gene TRBV6-1; 10 bases agree with TRBD1. J was trimmed by 7 bases and V by 7 bases; bases with no gene match: 22. Germline V gene sequence: CDR1 MNHNS, CDR2 SASEGT. This CDR3 spans 19 amino acids. CDR3 DNA sequence: TGTGCCAGCATACTTTATCCCGTGAGGGGAGGACAGGGGGACAACACCATATATTTT. Its protein is CASILYPVRGGQGDNTIYF.

This chain uses TRBV7-9 with TRBJ1-1; D possibly corresponds to TRBD1 (6 bases). The germline gives CDR1 SEHNR, CDR2 FQNEAQ (reference sequence). V was cut by 5 bases and J by 5 bases, with 18 bases left in between. The CDR3 is 15 residues long. The CDR3 DNA follows: TGTGCCAGCAGCCCAGGACAGTTCTCCGATACTGAAGCTTTCTTT. Protein: CASSPGQFSDTEAFF.

This clonotype has a count of ten or more. V gene TRBV12-3 or TRBV12-4 combines with J gene TRBJ2-1; D possibly corresponds to TRBD2 (6 bases). The CDR3 is made up of 15 amino acids. Between the trimmed V and J ends, which lost 1 base and 6 bases, there was a span of 13 bases. Here the CDR3 reads CASSLGREYVNEQFF. The CDR3 DNA follows: TGTGCCAGCAGTTTAGGGCGGGAATATGTCAATGAGCAGTTCTTC.

This sequence joins TRBV7-6 and TRBJ1-1; D unresolved. The germline V and J ends were trimmed by 5 bases and 7 bases, with 11 bases remaining between them. The CDR3 is made up of 12 amino acids. The germline CDR1 and CDR2 sequences are SGHVS and FNYEAQ. CDR3 in DNA: TGTGCCAGCAGCGGACGGGGAGGTGAAGCTTTCTTT. Its translation is CASSGRGGEAFF.

This clonotype turned up a few times. This rearrangement joins TRBV7-4 to TRBJ2-5; D not certain. V lost 6 bases to trimming and J lost 5 bases, with 7 bases between them. CDR3 length: 11 amino acids. Germline CDR1 SGHVT, CDR2 SQSDAQ. The CDR3 DNA reads TGTGCCAGCAGATCTATCGAGACCCAGTACTTC. As protein: CASRSIETQYF.

The sample holds one count of this clonotype. The chain uses TRBV6-2 or TRBV6-3 and TRBJ2-1, with 12 nucleotides matching TRBD2. Germline CDR1 MNHEY, CDR2 SVGEGT. The CDR3 contains 21 residues. J was trimmed by 0 bases and V by 5 bases; bases with no gene match: 17. This CDR3 is CASSLTSGRPRAESSYNEQFF. The DNA of the CDR3 is TGTGCCAGCAGTCTTACTAGCGGGAGGCCCCGGGCAGAGAGCTCCTACAATGAGCAGTTCTTC.

This clonotype came up many times. Germline and junction disagree at one end, which may indicate a read error. This chain uses TRBV7-7 with TRBJ1-4; D gene unclear. Germline CDR1 reads SSHAT; CDR2 reads FNYEAQ (reference sequence). The CDR3 runs to 13 residues. For the CDR3, the DNA is TGTGCTAGCAGCTTCGGAACTAATGAAAAACTGTTTTTT. The encoded protein is CASSFGTNEKLFF.

The chain recombines TRBV20-1 with TRBJ2-1; 11 nucleotides match TRBD2. V lost 5 bases and J lost 5; bases outside the gene matches: 5. CDR1 DFQATT and CDR2 SNEGSKA come from the germline V gene (reference sequence). The CDR3 is 14 residues long. The CDR3 DNA follows: TGCAGTGCTCCCCGACTAGCGGGGCACAATGAGCAGTTCTTC. Its protein is CSAPRLAGHNEQFF.

This clonotype was seen a few times. J is TRBJ2-2 and V is TRBV6-2 or TRBV6-3; no clear D. Germline V gene lookup returns CDR1 MNHEY and CDR2 SVGEGT. V was trimmed by 6 bases and J by 6 bases, leaving 11 bases between them. CDR3 length: 13 residues. In DNA form, the CDR3 reads TGTGCCAGCAGACACCCTGGGCCCGGGGAGCTGTTTTTT. Translated, it gives CASRHPGPGELFF.

At least ten counts were recorded for this clonotype. The V and J genes are TRBV12-3 or TRBV12-4 and TRBJ1-2; 7 positions match TRBD1. V trimming: 5 bases; J trimming: 5 bases; junction bases outside the gene matches: 8. The length of the CDR3 is 14 residues. CDR3 coding DNA: TGTGCCAGCAGTCCCCAACAGGGGAGTTATGGCTACACCTTC. It specifies CASSPQQGSYGYTF.

This clonotype was detected ten times or more. V usage is TRBV5-1 and J usage is TRBJ1-2; D remains unclear. CDR3 length: 13 amino acids. V lost 4 bases and J 5 bases, leaving 12 bases between the germline ends. Germline V gene sequence: CDR1 SGHRS, CDR2 YFSETQ. The CDR3 region is CASSPEDRYGYTF. The CDR3 DNA follows: TGCGCCAGCAGCCCGGAGGATCGATATGGCTACACCTTC.